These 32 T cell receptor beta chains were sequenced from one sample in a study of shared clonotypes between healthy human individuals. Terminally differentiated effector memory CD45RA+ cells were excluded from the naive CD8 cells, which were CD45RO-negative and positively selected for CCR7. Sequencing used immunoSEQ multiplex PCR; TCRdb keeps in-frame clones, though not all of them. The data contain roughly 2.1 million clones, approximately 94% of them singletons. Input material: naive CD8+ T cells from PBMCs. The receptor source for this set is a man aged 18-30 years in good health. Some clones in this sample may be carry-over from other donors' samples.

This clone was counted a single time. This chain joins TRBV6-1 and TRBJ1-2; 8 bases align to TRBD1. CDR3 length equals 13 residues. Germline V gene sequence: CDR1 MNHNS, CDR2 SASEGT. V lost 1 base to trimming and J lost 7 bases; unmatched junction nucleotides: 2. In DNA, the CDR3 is TGTGCCAGCAGTGAAGGCGACAGGGGTGGCTACACCTTC. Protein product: CASSEGDRGGYTF.

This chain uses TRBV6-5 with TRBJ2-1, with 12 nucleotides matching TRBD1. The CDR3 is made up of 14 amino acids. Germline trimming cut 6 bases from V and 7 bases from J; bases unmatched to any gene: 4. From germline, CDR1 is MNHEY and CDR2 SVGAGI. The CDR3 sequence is CASRGQGAANEQFF. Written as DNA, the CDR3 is TGTGCCAGCAGGGGACAGGGGGCTGCGAATGAGCAGTTCTTC.

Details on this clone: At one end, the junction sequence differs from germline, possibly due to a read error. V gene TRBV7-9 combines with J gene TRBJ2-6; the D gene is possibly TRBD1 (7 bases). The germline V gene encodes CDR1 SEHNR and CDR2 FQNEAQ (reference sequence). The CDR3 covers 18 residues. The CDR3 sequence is CASNLGGGTGAGANVLTF. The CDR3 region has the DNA TGTGCCAGCAACTTAGGGGGAGGTACAGGGGCTGGGGCCAACGTCCTGACTTTC.

The CDR3 DNA follows: TGTGCCAGCAGCTTAGGAAAGTCCCCAGATACGCAGTATTTT. Its protein product is CASSLGKSPDTQYF. The rearrangement joins TRBV13 to TRBJ2-3; D ambiguous. Looked up from germline, CDR1 is PRHDT and CDR2 is FYEKMQ (reference sequence). Trimming left V 0 bases short and J 4 bases short, with 8 bases between. The CDR3 runs 14 residues.

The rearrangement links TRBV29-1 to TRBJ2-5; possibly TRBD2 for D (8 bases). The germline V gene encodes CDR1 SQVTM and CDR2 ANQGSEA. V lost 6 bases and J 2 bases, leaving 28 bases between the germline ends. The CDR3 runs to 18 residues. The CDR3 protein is CSVGQDTVASGPQETQYF. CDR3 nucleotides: TGCAGCGTAGGACAGGACACGGTGGCTAGCGGGCCTCAAGAGACCCAGTACTTC.

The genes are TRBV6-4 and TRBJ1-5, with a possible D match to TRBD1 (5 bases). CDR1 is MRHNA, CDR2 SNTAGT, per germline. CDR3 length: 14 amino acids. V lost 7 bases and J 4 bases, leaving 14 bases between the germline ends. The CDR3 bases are TGTGCCAGCAATCAGGGACTGGGTAATCAGCCCCAGCATTTT. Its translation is CASNQGLGNQPQHF.

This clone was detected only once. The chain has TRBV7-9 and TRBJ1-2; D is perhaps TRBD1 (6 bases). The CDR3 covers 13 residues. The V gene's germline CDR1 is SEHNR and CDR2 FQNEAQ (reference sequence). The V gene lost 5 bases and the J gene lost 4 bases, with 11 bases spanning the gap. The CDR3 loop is CASSTRTVYGYTF. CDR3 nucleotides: TGTGCCAGCAGCACTCGGACAGTCTATGGCTACACCTTC.

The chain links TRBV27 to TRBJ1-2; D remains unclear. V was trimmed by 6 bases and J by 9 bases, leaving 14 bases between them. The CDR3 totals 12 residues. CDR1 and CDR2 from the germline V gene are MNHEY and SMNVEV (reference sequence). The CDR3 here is CASSEIGKSYTF. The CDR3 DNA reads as TGTGCCAGCAGCGAGATAGGAAAGAGCTACACCTTC.

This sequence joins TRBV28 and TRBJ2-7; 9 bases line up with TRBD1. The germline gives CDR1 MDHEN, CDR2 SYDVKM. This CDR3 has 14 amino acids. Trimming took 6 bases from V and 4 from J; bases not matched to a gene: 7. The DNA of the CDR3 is TGTGCCAGCAGGCCGGGACAGGGTCTGTACGAGCAGTACTTC. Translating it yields CASRPGQGLYEQYF.

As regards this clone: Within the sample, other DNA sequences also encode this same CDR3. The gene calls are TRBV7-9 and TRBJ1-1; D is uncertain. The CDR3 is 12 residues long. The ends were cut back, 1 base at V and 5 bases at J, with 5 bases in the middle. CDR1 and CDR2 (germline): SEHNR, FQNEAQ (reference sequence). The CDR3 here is CASSLERTEAFF. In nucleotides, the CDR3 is TGTGCCAGCAGCTTAGAAAGGACTGAAGCTTTCTTT.

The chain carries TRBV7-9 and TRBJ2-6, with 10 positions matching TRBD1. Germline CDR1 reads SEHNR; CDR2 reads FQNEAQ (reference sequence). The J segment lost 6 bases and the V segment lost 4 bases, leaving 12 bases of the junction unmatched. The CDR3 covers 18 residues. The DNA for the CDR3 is TGTGCCAGCAGCTCCCCGACAGGGGGCGTTTCTAAGGCCAACGTCCTGACTTTC. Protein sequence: CASSSPTGGVSKANVLTF.

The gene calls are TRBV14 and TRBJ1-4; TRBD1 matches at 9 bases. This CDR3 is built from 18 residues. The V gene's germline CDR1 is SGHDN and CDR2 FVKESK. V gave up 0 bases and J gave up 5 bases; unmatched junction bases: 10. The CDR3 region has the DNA TGTGCCAGCAGCCAAGATTTGTGGACAGGGGCCGGAAATGAAAAACTGTTTTTT. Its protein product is CASSQDLWTGAGNEKLFF.

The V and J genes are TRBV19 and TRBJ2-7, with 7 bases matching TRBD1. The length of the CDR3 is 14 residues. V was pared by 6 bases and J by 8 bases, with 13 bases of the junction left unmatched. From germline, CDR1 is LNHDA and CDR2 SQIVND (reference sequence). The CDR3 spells CASRTTGADKQQYF. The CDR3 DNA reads TGTGCCAGTAGAACTACAGGGGCCGATAAACAGCAGTACTTC.

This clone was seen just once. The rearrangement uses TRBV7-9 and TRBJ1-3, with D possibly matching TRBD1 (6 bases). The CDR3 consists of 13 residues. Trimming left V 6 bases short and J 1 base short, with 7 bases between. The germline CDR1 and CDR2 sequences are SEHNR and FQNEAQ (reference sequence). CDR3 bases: TGTGCCAGCAGAACAGGGTCTGGAAACACCATATATTTT. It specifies CASRTGSGNTIYF.

The CDR3 protein is CAWSWASGYEQYF. The CDR3, as DNA: TGTGCCTGGAGTTGGGCTAGCGGCTACGAGCAGTACTTC. This chain links TRBV30 with TRBJ2-7; 7 bases are shared with TRBD2. Losses at the gene ends were 2 bases for V and 3 bases for J; bases not matched to a gene: 4. The CDR3 runs to 13 residues. CDR1 GTSNPN and CDR2 SVGIG come from the germline V gene (reference sequence).

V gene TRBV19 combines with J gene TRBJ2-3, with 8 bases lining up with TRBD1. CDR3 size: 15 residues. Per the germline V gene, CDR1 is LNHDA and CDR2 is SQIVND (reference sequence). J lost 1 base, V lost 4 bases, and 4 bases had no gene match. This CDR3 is CASSTPGQGTDTQYF. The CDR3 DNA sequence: TGTGCCAGTAGTACCCCGGGACAGGGCACAGATACGCAGTATTTT.

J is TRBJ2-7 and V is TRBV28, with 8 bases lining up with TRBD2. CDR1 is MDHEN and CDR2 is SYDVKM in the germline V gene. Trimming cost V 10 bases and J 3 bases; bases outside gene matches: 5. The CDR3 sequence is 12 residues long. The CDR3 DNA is TGTGCCACAACTAGCGGCTTCTACGAGCAGTACTTC. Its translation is CATTSGFYEQYF.

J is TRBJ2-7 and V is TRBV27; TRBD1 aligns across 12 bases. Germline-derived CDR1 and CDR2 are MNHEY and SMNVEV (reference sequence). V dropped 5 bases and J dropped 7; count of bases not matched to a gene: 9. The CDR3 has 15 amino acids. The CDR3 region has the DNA TGTGCCAGCAGTCCCCGGGACAGGGGGCTGAGGGAGCAGTACTTC. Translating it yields CASSPRDRGLREQYF.

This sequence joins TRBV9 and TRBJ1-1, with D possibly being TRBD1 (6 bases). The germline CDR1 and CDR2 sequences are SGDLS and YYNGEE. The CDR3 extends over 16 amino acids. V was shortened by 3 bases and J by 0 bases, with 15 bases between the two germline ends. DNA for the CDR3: TGTGCCAGCAGCGCCGGGCGGGGGACACTGAACACTGAAGCTTTCTTT. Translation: CASSAGRGTLNTEAFF.

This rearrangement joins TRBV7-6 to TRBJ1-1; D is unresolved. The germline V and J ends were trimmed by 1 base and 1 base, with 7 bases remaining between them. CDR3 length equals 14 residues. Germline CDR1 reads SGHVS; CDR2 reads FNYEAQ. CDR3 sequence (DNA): TGTGCCAGCAGCTTAGGAGCCAGGAACACTGAAGCTTTCTTT. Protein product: CASSLGARNTEAFF.

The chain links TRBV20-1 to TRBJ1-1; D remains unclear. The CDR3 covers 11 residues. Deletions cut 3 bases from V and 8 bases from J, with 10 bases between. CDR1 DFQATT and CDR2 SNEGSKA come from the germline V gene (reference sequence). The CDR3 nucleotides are TGCAGTGCTAGGCTCCGGCCGGAAGCTTTCTTT. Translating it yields CSARLRPEAFF.

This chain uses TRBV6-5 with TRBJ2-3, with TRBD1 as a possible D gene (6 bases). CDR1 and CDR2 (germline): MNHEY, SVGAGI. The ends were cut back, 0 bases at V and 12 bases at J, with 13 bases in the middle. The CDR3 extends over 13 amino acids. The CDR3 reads CASSYSRGRIQYF. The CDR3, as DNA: TGTGCCAGCAGTTACTCGAGGGGGAGAATTCAGTATTTT.

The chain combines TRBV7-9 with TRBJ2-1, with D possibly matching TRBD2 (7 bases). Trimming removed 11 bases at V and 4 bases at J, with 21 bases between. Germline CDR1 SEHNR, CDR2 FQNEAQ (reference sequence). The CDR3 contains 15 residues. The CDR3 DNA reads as TGTGCCGGTCAGGAGAGAGCGGGGACATACAATGAGCAGTTCTTC. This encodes CAGQERAGTYNEQFF.

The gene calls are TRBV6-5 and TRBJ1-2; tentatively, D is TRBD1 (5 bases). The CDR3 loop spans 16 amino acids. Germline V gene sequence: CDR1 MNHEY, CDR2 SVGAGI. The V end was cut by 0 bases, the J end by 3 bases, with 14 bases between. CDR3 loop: CASSYSDSGSDYGYTF. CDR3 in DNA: TGTGCCAGCAGTTACTCGGATTCAGGGAGTGACTATGGCTACACCTTC.

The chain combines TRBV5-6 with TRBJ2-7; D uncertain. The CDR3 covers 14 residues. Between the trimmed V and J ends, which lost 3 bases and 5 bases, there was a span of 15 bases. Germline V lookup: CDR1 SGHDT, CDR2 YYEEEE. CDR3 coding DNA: TGTGCCAGCAGCTATGACGGGTCAAGTCACGAGCAGTACTTC. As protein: CASSYDGSSHEQYF. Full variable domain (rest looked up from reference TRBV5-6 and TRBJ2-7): DAGVTQSPTHLIKTRGQQVTLRCSPKSGHDTVSWYQQALGQGPQFIFQYYEEEERQRGNFPDRFSGHQFPNYSSELNVNALLLGDSALYLCASSYDGSSHEQYFGPGTRLTVT.

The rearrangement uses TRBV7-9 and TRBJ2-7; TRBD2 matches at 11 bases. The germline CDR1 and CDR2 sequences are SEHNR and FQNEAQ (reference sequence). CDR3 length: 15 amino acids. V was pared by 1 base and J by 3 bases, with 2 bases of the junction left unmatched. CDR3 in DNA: TGTGCCAGCAGCTTAGTCACTAGCGGGGGCTACGAGCAGTACTTC. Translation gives CASSLVTSGGYEQYF.

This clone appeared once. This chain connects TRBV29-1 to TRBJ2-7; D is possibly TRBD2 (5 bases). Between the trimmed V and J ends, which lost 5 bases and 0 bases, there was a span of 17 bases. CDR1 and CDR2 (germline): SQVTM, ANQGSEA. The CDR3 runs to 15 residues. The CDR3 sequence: CSVSLGVRSSYEQYF. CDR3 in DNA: TGCAGCGTTTCCCTCGGGGTAAGGAGCTCCTACGAGCAGTACTTC.

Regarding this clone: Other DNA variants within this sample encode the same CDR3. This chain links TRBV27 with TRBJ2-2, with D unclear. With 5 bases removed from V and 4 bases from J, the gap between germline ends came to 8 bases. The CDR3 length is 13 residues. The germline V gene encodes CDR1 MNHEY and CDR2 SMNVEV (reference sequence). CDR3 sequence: CASSLGITGELFF. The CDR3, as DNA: TGTGCCAGCAGTCTAGGGATCACCGGGGAGCTGTTTTTT.

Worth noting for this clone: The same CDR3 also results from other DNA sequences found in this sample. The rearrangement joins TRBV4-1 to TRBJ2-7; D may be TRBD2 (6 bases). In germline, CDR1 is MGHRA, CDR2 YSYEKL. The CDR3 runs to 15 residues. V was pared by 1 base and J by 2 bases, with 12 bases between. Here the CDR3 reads CASSQGLAVTYEQYF. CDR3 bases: TGCGCCAGCAGCCAAGGATTAGCGGTGACCTACGAGCAGTACTTC.

In DNA form, the CDR3 reads TGTGCCAGCAACATCGTTAGCGGGAGGGCCTACGAGCAGTACTTC. Its translation: CASNIVSGRAYEQYF. V usage is TRBV11-2 and J usage is TRBJ2-7; the match to TRBD2 covers 11 bases. The germline V gene encodes CDR1 SGHAT and CDR2 FQNNGV. Unmatched junction bases numbered 7, after V lost 7 bases and J lost 2 bases. CDR3 length equals 15 residues.

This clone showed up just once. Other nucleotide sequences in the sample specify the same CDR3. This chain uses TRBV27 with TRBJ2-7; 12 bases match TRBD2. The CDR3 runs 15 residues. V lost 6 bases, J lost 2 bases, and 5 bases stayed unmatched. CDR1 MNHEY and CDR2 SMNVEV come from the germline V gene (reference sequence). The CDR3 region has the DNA TGTGCCAGCAGCCCGCTAGCGGGAGGGCCCTACGAGCAGTACTTC. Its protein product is CASSPLAGGPYEQYF.

The CDR3 DNA follows: TGTGCCTGGAGTCACGGCACCGGGGAGCTGTTTTTT. Protein product: CAWSHGTGELFF. The rearrangement uses TRBV30 and TRBJ2-2, with D unresolved. CDR3 size: 12 residues. V was pared by 2 bases and J by 4 bases, with 5 bases between. Germline V gene sequence: CDR1 GTSNPN, CDR2 SVGIG (reference sequence).